Presented here are 31 T cell receptor beta chains from one specimen sequenced in a study of blood T cell repertoires in COVID-19. TCRdb's table, derived via immunoSEQ multiplex PCR, lists solely in-frame clones and lacks some. The data hold roughly 290,000 clones, with 75% to 90% observed a single time. The sequenced material came from PBMCs or T cells enriched from blood (not recorded which). Source of these receptors: a young man who had recovered from COVID-19.

This clone showed up just once. V is TRBV7-9 and J is TRBJ1-1, with D possibly matching TRBD1 (6 bases). CDR3 size: 16 residues. CDR1 and CDR2 (germline): SEHNR, FQNEAQ (reference sequence). V shed 6 bases and J shed 1 base, with 18 bases lying between them. DNA for the CDR3: TGTGCCAGCAGTCTATATACCGGGACAACGAACACTGAAGCTTTCTTT. Translating it yields CASSLYTGTTNTEAFF.

This sequence joins TRBV7-3 and TRBJ2-1, with 8 nucleotides matching TRBD2. CDR3 length equals 16 residues. The germline gives CDR1 SGHTA, CDR2 FQGTGA. Trimming took 2 bases from V and 9 from J; bases not matched to a gene: 12. The CDR3 DNA reads TGTGCCAGCAGCTTAGGCGGGAGCCGGGCGGGGGGTGAGCAGTTCTTC. Translating gives CASSLGGSRAGGEQFF.

The chain couples TRBV18 to TRBJ2-7; 7 bases agree with TRBD1. This CDR3 has 13 amino acids. Germline-derived CDR1 and CDR2 are KGHSH and LQKENI. After removal of 5 bases from V and 4 bases from J, the junction contained 5 bases not matched to a gene. In nucleotides, the CDR3 is TGTGCCAGCTCAACCGGGACAGCTTACGAGCAGTACTTC. This translates into CASSTGTAYEQYF.

V and J are TRBV7-2 and TRBJ1-2, with TRBD1 identical over 12 bases. Germline V gene lookup returns CDR1 SGHTA and CDR2 FQGNSA. With 6 bases clipped from V and 6 bases from J, the junction kept 8 bases outside the gene matches. CDR3 length: 15 amino acids. The CDR3 here is CASRGTGGSRDGYTF. The CDR3 coding sequence is TGTGCCAGCAGGGGGACAGGGGGCAGTCGTGATGGCTACACCTTC.

The genes are TRBV4-1 and TRBJ1-2; 7 nucleotides line up with TRBD1. There are 16 residues in the CDR3. The germline V gene encodes CDR1 MGHRA and CDR2 YSYEKL. J gave up 1 base and V 0 bases, and 5 bases lay outside the gene matches. This CDR3 reads CASSQEEAGGNYGYTF. The CDR3 coding sequence is TGCGCCAGCAGCCAAGAAGAGGCAGGGGGTAACTATGGCTACACCTTC.

The chain combines TRBV6-1 with TRBJ1-5; a possible D gene is TRBD1 (6 bases). In germline, CDR1 is MNHNS, CDR2 SASEGT. The CDR3 extends over 14 amino acids. Trimming shortened V by 4 bases and J by 1 base, and 8 bases separated the two germline ends. CDR3 DNA: TGTGCCAGCAGTGCGGACAGAAGCAATCAGCCCCAGCATTTT. Encoded protein: CASSADRSNQPQHF.

The chain uses TRBV19 and TRBJ1-4, with 10 bases identical to TRBD1. V lost 5 bases, J lost 3 bases, and 9 bases stayed unmatched. The CDR3 totals 17 residues. Germline V CDR1 and CDR2: LNHDA, SQIVND (reference sequence). For the CDR3, the DNA is TGTGCCAGTAGTGTGACAGGGGGCATCGTGTCTAATGAAAAACTGTTTTTT. This codes for CASSVTGGIVSNEKLFF.

This chain links TRBV14 with TRBJ1-2; D is perhaps TRBD1 (6 bases). Germline V lookup: CDR1 SGHDN, CDR2 FVKESK. V gave up 0 bases and J gave up 7 bases, with 9 bases separating them. The CDR3 is made up of 13 amino acids. The CDR3 nucleotides read TGTGCCAGCAGCCAAGACACAGGGACTGGCTACACCTTC. It is translated as CASSQDTGTGYTF.

This clone was picked up one time. CDR3 DNA: TGTGCCTGGACCCTCGTTCGGGACACCATATATTTT. It codes for CAWTLVRDTIYF. The chain has TRBV30 and TRBJ1-3; no definite D call. The CDR3 sequence is 12 residues long. The V and J ends lost 4 bases and 8 bases respectively, with 12 bases between them. Germline V CDR1 and CDR2: GTSNPN, SVGIG (reference sequence). The full variable domain, completed using reference TRBV30 and TRBJ1-3, is SQTIHQWPATLVQPVGSPLSLECTVEGTSNPNLYWYRQAAGRGLQLLFYSVGIGQISSEVPQNLSASRPQDRQFILSSKKLLLSDSGFYLCAWTLVRDTIYFGEGSWLTVV.

The chain carries TRBV30 and TRBJ1-4; D is ambiguous. The V end was cut by 2 bases, the J end by 8 bases, with 12 bases between. The CDR3 runs 13 residues. Germline CDR1 and CDR2: GTSNPN and SVGIG (reference sequence). The CDR3 reads CAWSYQTREKLFF. The DNA of the CDR3 is TGTGCCTGGAGTTATCAGACCAGGGAAAAACTGTTTTTT. Looking up the rest from reference TRBV30 and TRBJ1-4 gives the full variable domain: SQTIHQWPATLVQPVGSPLSLECTVEGTSNPNLYWYRQAAGRGLQLLFYSVGIGQISSEVPQNLSASRPQDRQFILSSKKLLLSDSGFYLCAWSYQTREKLFFGSGTQLSVL.

The chain employs TRBV10-3 and TRBJ2-3; 9 nucleotides align to TRBD2. V was pared by 2 bases and J by 2 bases, with 2 bases of the junction left unmatched. This CDR3 has 15 amino acids. CDR1 and CDR2 from the germline V gene are ENHRY and SYGVKD. The CDR3 DNA reads TGTGCCATCAGTGAGACTAGCGGGTACACAGATACGCAGTATTTT. This gives the protein CAISETSGYTDTQYF.

The genes are TRBV2 and TRBJ1-2; unclear D gene. Germline-derived CDR1 and CDR2 are SNHLY and FYNNEI. This CDR3 is 14 amino acids long. V lost 6 bases, J lost 6 bases, and 17 bases lay in between. CDR3 loop: CASSPPGELDGYTF. CDR3 DNA sequence: TGTGCCAGCAGCCCTCCCGGGGAGTTAGATGGCTACACCTTC.

The V gene is TRBV19, the J gene TRBJ1-5, with D tentatively TRBD1 (6 bases). V gave up 4 bases and J gave up 2 bases, with 15 bases separating them. Germline V gene sequence: CDR1 LNHDA, CDR2 SQIVND (reference sequence). CDR3 length equals 16 residues. CDR3 in DNA: TGTGCCAGTAGTACCTTGAGGGGGACCGGCAATCAGCCCCAGCATTTT. It encodes CASSTLRGTGNQPQHF.

V gene TRBV6-2 or TRBV6-3 combines with J gene TRBJ2-5, with 9 nucleotides matching TRBD2. CDR1 and CDR2 (germline): MNHEY, SVGEGT. V trimming: 0 bases; J trimming: 5 bases; junction bases outside the gene matches: 7. The CDR3 is 16 amino acids. The CDR3 DNA reads as TGTGCCAGCAGTTACTCGACGCGGGGGGGCCTGGAGACCCAGTACTTC. Amino acids: CASSYSTRGGLETQYF.

The chain combines TRBV3-1 (or the pseudogene TRBV3-2) with TRBJ1-1; maybe TRBD1 (5 bases). V was clipped by 1 base and J by 4 bases, with 10 bases between them. Germline assignment: CDR1 LGHDT and CDR2 YNNKEL (reference sequence). This CDR3 contains 14 residues. The CDR3 spells CASSQVQGGTEAFF. In DNA, the CDR3 is TGTGCCAGCAGCCAAGTCCAGGGCGGCACTGAAGCTTTCTTT.

This clone showed up just once. This sequence joins TRBV7-9 and TRBJ2-3, with 14 bases aligning to TRBD2. Germline CDR1 SEHNR, CDR2 FQNEAQ (reference sequence). Unmatched junction bases numbered 8, after V lost 4 bases and J lost 5 bases. The length of the CDR3 is 17 residues. CDR3 residues: CASSSPGLAGVKDTQYF. The DNA of the CDR3 is TGTGCCAGCAGCTCCCCGGGACTAGCGGGGGTCAAAGATACGCAGTATTTT.

The chain carries TRBV18 and TRBJ2-7; 8 nucleotides line up with TRBD2. CDR3 length equals 15 residues. Trimming took 0 bases from V and 3 from J; bases not matched to a gene: 4. Germline CDR1 and CDR2: KGHSH and LQKENI. CDR3 in amino acids: CASSPPGAGGYEQYF. CDR3 coding DNA: TGTGCCAGCTCACCACCGGGGGCGGGGGGCTACGAGCAGTACTTC.

The chain uses TRBV6-4 and TRBJ2-3, with D perhaps TRBD2 (7 bases). V lost 10 bases, J lost 3 bases, and 14 bases lay in between. CDR3 length equals 13 residues. The germline CDR1 and CDR2 sequences are MRHNA and SNTAGT. The CDR3 nucleotides are TGTGCCACCGGGGGGCTGGATACAGATACGCAGTATTTT. Protein product: CATGGLDTDTQYF.

The chain couples TRBV29-1 to TRBJ1-1; a possible D gene is TRBD1 (5 bases). The CDR3 consists of 12 residues. CDR1 is SQVTM and CDR2 is ANQGSEA in the germline V gene. Trimming cost V 7 bases and J 0 bases, with 9 bases left between them. The CDR3 bases are TGCAGCGGGGGCTCGTTGAACACTGAAGCTTTCTTT. It translates to CSGGSLNTEAFF.

The chain is built from TRBV10-3 and TRBJ1-2; D is possibly TRBD1 (6 bases). The germline V gene encodes CDR1 ENHRY and CDR2 SYGVKD. V lost 11 bases and J lost 3, with 19 bases in between. CDR3 length: 14 residues. CDR3 in amino acids: CASGRVGGDYGYTF. CDR3 bases: TGTGCCTCCGGTCGGGTAGGGGGAGACTATGGCTACACCTTC.

The rearrangement links TRBV30 to TRBJ2-1; tentative D call: TRBD2 (5 bases). From germline, CDR1 is GTSNPN and CDR2 SVGIG (reference sequence). The ends were cut back, 4 bases at V and 7 bases at J, with 14 bases in the middle. The CDR3 sequence is 13 residues long. CDR3 amino acids: CAWKHRRGNEQFF. In DNA, the CDR3 is TGTGCCTGGAAACATAGACGCGGGAATGAGCAGTTCTTC. Drawing the rest from reference TRBV30 and TRBJ2-1, the complete variable domain is SQTIHQWPATLVQPVGSPLSLECTVEGTSNPNLYWYRQAAGRGLQLLFYSVGIGQISSEVPQNLSASRPQDRQFILSSKKLLLSDSGFYLCAWKHRRGNEQFFGPGTRLTVL.

The chain has TRBV3-1 (or the pseudogene TRBV3-2) and TRBJ1-2; TRBD1 aligns across 7 bases. V shed 0 bases and J 0 bases; nucleotides not matched to a gene: 7. The CDR3 consists of 17 residues. Germline V gene sequence: CDR1 LGHDT, CDR2 YNNKEL (reference sequence). The CDR3, as DNA: TGTGCCAGCAGCCAAGACTGGAGGGACAGCTCTAACTATGGCTACACCTTC. Translated, it gives CASSQDWRDSSNYGYTF.

The rearrangement uses TRBV10-2 and TRBJ1-3; D possibly corresponds to TRBD1 (5 bases). V lost 0 bases, J lost 4 bases, and 7 bases lay in between. Germline V gene sequence: CDR1 WSHSY, CDR2 SAAADI. The length of the CDR3 is 14 residues. CDR3 residues: CASSESGPGNTIYF. For the CDR3, the DNA is TGCGCCAGCAGTGAGTCGGGGCCCGGAAACACCATATATTTT.

The gene calls are TRBV29-1 and TRBJ1-1; 9 nucleotides align to TRBD1. Per the germline V gene, CDR1 is SQVTM and CDR2 is ANQGSEA. The length of the CDR3 is 13 residues. Germline trimming cut 4 bases from V and 1 base from J; bases unmatched to any gene: 1. The chain's CDR3 is CSVGTGANTEAFF. The CDR3, as DNA: TGCAGCGTTGGGACAGGGGCGAACACTGAAGCTTTCTTT.

The chain links TRBV27 to TRBJ1-5; D is unclear. This CDR3 has 13 amino acids. V was clipped by 5 bases and J by 5 bases, with 10 bases between them. CDR1 is MNHEY and CDR2 is SMNVEV in the germline V gene (reference sequence). The CDR3 region has the DNA TGTGCCAGCAGTAGACTGACTGATCAGCCCCAGCATTTT. Its translation: CASSRLTDQPQHF.

The rearrangement links TRBV11-2 to TRBJ2-3; unclear D gene. V lost 3 bases, J lost 2 bases, and 6 bases lay in between. Per germline, CDR1 SGHAT and CDR2 FQNNGV. This CDR3 contains 13 residues. CDR3 nucleotides: TGTGCCAGCAGCTTGAGGCACACAGATACGCAGTATTTT. This gives the protein CASSLRHTDTQYF.

The chain carries TRBV9 and TRBJ2-6; D may be TRBD1 (6 bases). V shed 3 bases and J shed 0 bases, with 13 bases lying between them. Per germline, CDR1 SGDLS and CDR2 YYNGEE. CDR3 length: 17 residues. CDR3 in amino acids: CASSESPTGSGANVLTF. For the CDR3, the DNA is TGTGCCAGCAGCGAGTCCCCGACAGGCTCTGGGGCCAACGTCCTGACTTTC.

The chain joins TRBV7-2 to TRBJ1-2; 7 bases match TRBD1. Germline lookup yields CDR1 SGHTA and CDR2 FQGNSA. J gave up 8 bases and V 1 base, and 10 bases lay outside the gene matches. CDR3 size: 15 residues. CDR3 amino acids: CASSLGVGGAGGYTF. For the CDR3, the DNA is TGTGCCAGCAGCTTAGGAGTAGGGGGCGCGGGCGGCTACACCTTC. The whole variable domain, remainder taken from reference TRBV7-2 and TRBJ1-2, is GAGVSQSPSNKVTEKGKDVELRCDPISGHTALYWYRQSLGQGLEFLIYFQGNSAPDKSGLPSDRFSAERTGGSVSTLTIQRTQQEDSAVYLCASSLGVGGAGGYTFGSGTRLTVV.

The J gene is TRBJ1-2, the V gene TRBV5-4; TRBD1 matches 9 bases. This CDR3 spans 17 amino acids. The germline V gene encodes CDR1 SGHNT and CDR2 YYREEE (reference sequence). V was pared by 2 bases and J by 2 bases, with 10 bases of the junction left unmatched. The CDR3 reads CASSFVSGQGGNYGYTF. The CDR3 nucleotides read TGTGCCAGCAGCTTTGTATCGGGACAGGGAGGAAACTATGGCTACACCTTC.

The V and J genes are TRBV5-1 and TRBJ2-3; 9 positions match TRBD2. The J segment lost 5 bases and the V segment lost 3 bases, leaving 10 bases of the junction unmatched. Germline V gene sequence: CDR1 SGHRS, CDR2 YFSETQ. This CDR3 has 16 amino acids. CDR3 bases: TGCGCCAGCAGCTGGGAGCCGCGGGGGGGCGGAGATACGCAGTATTTT. Translation: CASSWEPRGGGDTQYF.

The chain uses TRBV5-5 and TRBJ2-1; 10 nucleotides match TRBD1. This CDR3 has 15 residues. Germline V CDR1 and CDR2: SGHKS, YYEKEE (reference sequence). J was trimmed by 13 bases and V by 2 bases; bases with no gene match: 12. The CDR3 region is CASSFTGTGAGSQFF. The CDR3 DNA reads TGTGCCAGCAGCTTTACCGGGACAGGGGCAGGAAGCCAGTTCTTC.